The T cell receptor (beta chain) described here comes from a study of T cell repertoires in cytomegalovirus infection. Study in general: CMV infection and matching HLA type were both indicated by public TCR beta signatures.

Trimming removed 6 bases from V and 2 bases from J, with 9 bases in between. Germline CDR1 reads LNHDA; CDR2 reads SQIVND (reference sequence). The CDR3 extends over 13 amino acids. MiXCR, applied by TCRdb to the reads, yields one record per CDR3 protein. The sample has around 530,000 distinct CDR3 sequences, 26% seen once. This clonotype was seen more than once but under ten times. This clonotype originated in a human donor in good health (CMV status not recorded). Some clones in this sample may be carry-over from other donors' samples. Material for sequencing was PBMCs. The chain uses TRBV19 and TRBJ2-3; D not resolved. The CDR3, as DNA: TGTGCCAGTAGAGATAGAAACACAGATACGCAGTATTTT. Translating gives CASRDRNTDTQYF.